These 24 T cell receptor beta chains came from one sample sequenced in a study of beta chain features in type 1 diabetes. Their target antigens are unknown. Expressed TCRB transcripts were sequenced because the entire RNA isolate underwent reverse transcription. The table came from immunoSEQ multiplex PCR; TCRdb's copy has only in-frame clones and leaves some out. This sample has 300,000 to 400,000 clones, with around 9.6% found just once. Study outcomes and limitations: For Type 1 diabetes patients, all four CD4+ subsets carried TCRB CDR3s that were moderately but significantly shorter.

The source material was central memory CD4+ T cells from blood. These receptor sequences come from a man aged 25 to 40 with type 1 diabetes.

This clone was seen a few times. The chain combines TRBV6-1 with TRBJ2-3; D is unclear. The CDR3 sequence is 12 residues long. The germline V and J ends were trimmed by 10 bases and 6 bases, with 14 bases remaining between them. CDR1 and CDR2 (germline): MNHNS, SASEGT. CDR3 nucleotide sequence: TGTGCCACCTCTGAGGTTGCGGATACGCAGTATTTT. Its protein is CATSEVADTQYF.

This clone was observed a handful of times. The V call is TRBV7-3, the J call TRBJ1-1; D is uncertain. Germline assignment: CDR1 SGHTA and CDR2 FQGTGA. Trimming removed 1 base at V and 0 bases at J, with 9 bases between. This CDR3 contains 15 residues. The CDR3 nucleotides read TGTGCCAGCAGCTTAAATCCGGCGATGAACACTGAAGCTTTCTTT. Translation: CASSLNPAMNTEAFF.

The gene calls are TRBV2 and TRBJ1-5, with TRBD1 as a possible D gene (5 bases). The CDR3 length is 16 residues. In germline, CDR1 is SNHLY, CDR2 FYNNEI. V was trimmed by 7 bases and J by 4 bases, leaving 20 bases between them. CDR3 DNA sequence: TGTGCCAGCACTGTGACGCGGGGGGGTTTAAATCAGCCCCAGCATTTT. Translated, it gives CASTVTRGGLNQPQHF.

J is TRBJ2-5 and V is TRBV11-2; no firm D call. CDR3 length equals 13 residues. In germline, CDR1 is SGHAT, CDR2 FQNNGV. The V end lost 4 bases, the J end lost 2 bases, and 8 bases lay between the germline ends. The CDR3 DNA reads TGTGCCAGCAGCTCCAGTACTCAAGAGACCCAGTACTTC. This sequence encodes CASSSSTQETQYF. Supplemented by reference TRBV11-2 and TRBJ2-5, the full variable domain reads EAGVAQSPRYKIIEKRQSVAFWCNPISGHATLYWYQQILGQGPKLLIQFQNNGVVDDSQLPKDRFSAERLKGVDSTLKIQPAKLEDSAVYLCASSSSTQETQYFGPGTRLLVL.

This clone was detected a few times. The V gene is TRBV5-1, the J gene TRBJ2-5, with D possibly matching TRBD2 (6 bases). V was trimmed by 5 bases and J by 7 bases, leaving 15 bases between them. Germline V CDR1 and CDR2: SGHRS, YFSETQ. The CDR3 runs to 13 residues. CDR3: CASRHSEEGTQYF. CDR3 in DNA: TGCGCCAGCAGACATAGCGAGGAGGGGACCCAGTACTTC. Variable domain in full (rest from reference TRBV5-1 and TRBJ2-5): KAGVTQTPRYLIKTRGQQVTLSCSPISGHRSVSWYQQTPGQGLQFLFEYFSETQRNKGNFPGRFSGRQFSNSRSEMNVSTLELGDSALYLCASRHSEEGTQYFGPGTRLLVL.

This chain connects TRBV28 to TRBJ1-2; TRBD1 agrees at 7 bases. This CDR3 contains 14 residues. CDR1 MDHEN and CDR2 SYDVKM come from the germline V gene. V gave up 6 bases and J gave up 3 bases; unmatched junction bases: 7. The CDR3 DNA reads TGTGCCAGCAGAGAGGGGGCCCGGGACTATGGCTACACCTTC. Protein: CASREGARDYGYTF.

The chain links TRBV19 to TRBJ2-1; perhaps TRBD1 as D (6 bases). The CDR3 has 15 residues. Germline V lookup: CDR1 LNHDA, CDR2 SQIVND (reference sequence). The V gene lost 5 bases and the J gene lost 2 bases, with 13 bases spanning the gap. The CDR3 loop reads CASSPQGPAYNEQFF. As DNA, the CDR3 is TGTGCCAGTAGTCCCCAGGGGCCAGCCTACAATGAGCAGTTCTTC.

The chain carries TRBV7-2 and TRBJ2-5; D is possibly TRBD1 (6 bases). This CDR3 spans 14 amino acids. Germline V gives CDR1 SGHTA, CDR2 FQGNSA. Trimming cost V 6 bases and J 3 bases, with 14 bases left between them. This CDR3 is CASSPRGVKETQYF. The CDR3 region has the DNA TGTGCCAGCAGTCCCAGGGGCGTCAAAGAGACCCAGTACTTC.

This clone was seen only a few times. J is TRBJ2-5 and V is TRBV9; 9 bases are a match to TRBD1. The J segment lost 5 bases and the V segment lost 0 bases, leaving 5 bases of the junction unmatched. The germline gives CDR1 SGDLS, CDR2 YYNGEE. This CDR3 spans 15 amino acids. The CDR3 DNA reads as TGTGCCAGCAGCGTAGGGACAGGGGTGATGGAGACCCAGTACTTC. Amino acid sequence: CASSVGTGVMETQYF.

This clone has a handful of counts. For the CDR3, the DNA is TGTGCCAGCAGCTTATCTTTACGGGAGCCGCAGTATTTT. This codes for CASSLSLREPQYF. The chain couples TRBV7-9 to TRBJ2-3, with D possibly being TRBD2 (6 bases). The CDR3 is made up of 13 amino acids. CDR1 and CDR2 (germline): SEHNR, FQNEAQ (reference sequence). Trimming took off 2 bases at V and 10 bases at J, with 13 bases between the two ends.

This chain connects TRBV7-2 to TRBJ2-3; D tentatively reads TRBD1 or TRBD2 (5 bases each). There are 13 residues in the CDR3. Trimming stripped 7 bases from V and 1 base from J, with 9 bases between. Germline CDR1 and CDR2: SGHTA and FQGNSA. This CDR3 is CASKRGGTDTQYF. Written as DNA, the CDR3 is TGTGCCAGCAAGAGGGGTGGCACAGATACGCAGTATTTT.

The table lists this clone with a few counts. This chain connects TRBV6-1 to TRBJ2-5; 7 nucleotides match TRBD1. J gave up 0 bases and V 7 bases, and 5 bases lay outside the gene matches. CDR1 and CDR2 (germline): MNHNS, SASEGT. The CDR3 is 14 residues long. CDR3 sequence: CASTLGTDQETQYF. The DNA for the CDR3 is TGTGCCAGCACTCTAGGGACAGACCAAGAGACCCAGTACTTC.

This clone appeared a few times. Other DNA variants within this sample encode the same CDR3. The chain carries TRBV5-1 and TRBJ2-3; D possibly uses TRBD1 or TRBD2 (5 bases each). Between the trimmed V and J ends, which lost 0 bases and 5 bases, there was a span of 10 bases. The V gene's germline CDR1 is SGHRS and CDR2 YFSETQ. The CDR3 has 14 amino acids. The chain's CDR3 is CASSLASGGDTQYF. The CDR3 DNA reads TGCGCCAGCAGCTTGGCAAGTGGGGGAGATACGCAGTATTTT. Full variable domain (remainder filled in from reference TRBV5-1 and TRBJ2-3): KAGVTQTPRYLIKTRGQQVTLSCSPISGHRSVSWYQQTPGQGLQFLFEYFSETQRNKGNFPGRFSGRQFSNSRSEMNVSTLELGDSALYLCASSLASGGDTQYFGPGTRLTVL.

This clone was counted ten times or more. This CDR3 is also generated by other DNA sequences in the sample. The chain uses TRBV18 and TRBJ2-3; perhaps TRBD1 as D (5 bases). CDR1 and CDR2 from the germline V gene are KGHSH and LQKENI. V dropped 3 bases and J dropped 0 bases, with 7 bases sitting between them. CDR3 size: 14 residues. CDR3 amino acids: CASSPSGSTDTQYF. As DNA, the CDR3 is TGTGCCAGCTCACCGTCAGGGAGCACAGATACGCAGTATTTT.

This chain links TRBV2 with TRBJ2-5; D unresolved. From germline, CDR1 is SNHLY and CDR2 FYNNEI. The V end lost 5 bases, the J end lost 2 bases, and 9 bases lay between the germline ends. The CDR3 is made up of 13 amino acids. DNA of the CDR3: TGTGCCAGCAGTTTAAGCGAGCAAGAGACCCAGTACTTC. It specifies CASSLSEQETQYF.

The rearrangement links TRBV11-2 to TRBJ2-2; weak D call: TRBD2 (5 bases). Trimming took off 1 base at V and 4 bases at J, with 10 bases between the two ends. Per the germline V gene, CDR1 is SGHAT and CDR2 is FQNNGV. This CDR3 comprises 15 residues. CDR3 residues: CASSLVTGSTGELFF. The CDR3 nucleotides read TGTGCCAGCAGCTTAGTTACGGGGTCCACCGGGGAGCTGTTTTTT.

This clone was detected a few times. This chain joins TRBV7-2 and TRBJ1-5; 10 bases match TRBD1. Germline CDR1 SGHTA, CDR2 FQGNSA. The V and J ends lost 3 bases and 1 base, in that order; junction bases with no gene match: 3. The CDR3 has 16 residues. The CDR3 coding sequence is TGTGCCAGCAGCTTGACAGGGGGCGAGAGCAATCAGCCCCAGCATTTT. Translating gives CASSLTGGESNQPQHF.

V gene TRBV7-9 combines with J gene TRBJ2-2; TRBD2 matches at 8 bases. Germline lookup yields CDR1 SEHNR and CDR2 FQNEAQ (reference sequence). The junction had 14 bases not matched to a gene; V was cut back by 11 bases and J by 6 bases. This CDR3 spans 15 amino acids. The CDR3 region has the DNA TGTGCCCACCGGGGGGTAGCGGGAACCTCCGGGGAGCTGTTTTTT. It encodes CAHRGVAGTSGELFF.

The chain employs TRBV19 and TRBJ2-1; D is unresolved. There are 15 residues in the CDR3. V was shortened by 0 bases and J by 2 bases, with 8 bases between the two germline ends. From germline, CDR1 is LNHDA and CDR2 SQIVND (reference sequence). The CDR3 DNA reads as TGTGCCAGTAGTATAGAAGTGGGCACCTACAATGAGCAGTTCTTC. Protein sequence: CASSIEVGTYNEQFF.

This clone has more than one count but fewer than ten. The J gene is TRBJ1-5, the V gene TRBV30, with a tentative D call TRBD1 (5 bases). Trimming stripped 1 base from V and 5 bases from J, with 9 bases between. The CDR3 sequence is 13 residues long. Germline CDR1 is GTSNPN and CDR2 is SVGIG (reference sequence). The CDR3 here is CAWSGQPDQPQHF. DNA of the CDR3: TGTGCCTGGAGTGGACAGCCTGATCAGCCCCAGCATTTT.

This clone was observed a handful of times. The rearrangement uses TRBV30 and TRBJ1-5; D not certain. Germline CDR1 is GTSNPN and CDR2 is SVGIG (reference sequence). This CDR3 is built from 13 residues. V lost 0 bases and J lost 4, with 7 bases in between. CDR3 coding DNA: TGTGCCTGGAGTGTAGGCCAGAATCAGCCCCAGCATTTT. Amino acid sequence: CAWSVGQNQPQHF.

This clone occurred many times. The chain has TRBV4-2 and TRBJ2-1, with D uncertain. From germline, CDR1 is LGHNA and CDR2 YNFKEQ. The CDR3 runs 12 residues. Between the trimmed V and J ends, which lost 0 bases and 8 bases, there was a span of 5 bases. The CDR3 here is CASSQDYHEQFF. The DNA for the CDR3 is TGTGCCAGCAGCCAAGATTACCATGAGCAGTTCTTC.

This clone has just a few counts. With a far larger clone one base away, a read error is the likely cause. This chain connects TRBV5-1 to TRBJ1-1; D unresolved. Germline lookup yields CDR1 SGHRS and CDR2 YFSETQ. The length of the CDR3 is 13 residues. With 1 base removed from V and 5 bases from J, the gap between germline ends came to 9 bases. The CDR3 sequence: CASSLHGVTEAFF. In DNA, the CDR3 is TGCGCCAGCAGCTTGCACGGAGTGACTGAAGCTTTCTTT.

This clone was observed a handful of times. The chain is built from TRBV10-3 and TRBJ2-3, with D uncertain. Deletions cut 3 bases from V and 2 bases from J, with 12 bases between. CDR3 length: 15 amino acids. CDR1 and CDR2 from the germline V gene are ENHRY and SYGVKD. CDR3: CAISEPVGNTDTQYF. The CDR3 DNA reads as TGTGCCATCAGTGAACCCGTGGGTAACACAGATACGCAGTATTTT.